What follows are 7 T cell receptor beta chains derived from one specimen sequenced in a study of shared clonotypes between healthy human individuals (dated by TCRdb to 2018 to 2021). Library preparation was by the immunoSEQ multiplex PCR assay. TCRdb stores this immuneACCESS table with in-frame sequences only. Part of the clones is absent; in the studies checked, under half of the shortfall reflects unresolved V genes, and no reason is known for the rest. In this sample the table shows roughly 95,000 clones, less than 50% of which occur a single time. The ten largest account for approximately 15% of the sample. The sequencing input was PBMCs. These receptors were obtained from a woman in her thirties or forties in good health. Some clones in this sample may be carry-over from other donors' samples.

As concerns this clone: A much more abundant neighbour one base away suggests this may be a read error. The V gene is TRBV6-1, the J gene TRBJ2-5, with D perhaps given as TRBD1 or TRBD2 (5 bases each). V dropped 2 bases and J dropped 2 bases, with 12 bases sitting between them. The CDR3 contains 15 residues. From germline, CDR1 is MNHNS and CDR2 SASEGT. For the CDR3, the DNA is TGTGCCAGCAGTGAATTGGGTGGGGGACAAGAGACCCAGTACTTC. The encoded protein is CASSELGGGQETQYF.

About this clone itself: A clone one base away is much larger, so this may be a read error. The chain joins TRBV7-2 to TRBJ1-1; no reliable D call. This CDR3 is 14 amino acids long. Deletions cut 1 base from V and 1 base from J, with 7 bases between. CDR1 and CDR2 from the germline V gene are SGHTA and FQGNSA. This CDR3 reads CASSLVGENTEAFF. The DNA for the CDR3 is TGTGCCAGCAGCTTAGTTGGTGAGAACACTGAAGCTTTCTTT.

The V call is TRBV5-1, the J call TRBJ1-2, with D unclear. V lost 0 bases and J lost 0, with 9 bases in between. CDR1 and CDR2 (germline): SGHRS, YFSETQ. The CDR3 has 15 amino acids. The CDR3 DNA reads as TGCGCCAGCAGCTTGGTAGGGATAACTAACTATGGCTACACCTTC. Translation: CASSLVGITNYGYTF. Supplemented by reference TRBV5-1 and TRBJ1-2, the full variable domain reads KAGVTQTPRYLIKTRGQQVTLSCSPISGHRSVSWYQQTPGQGLQFLFEYFSETQRNKGNFPGRFSGRQFSNSRSEMNVSTLELGDSALYLCASSLVGITNYGYTFGSGTRLTVV.

The V gene is TRBV30, the J gene TRBJ2-7; D might be TRBD1 (5 bases). The length of the CDR3 is 12 residues. V lost 8 bases to trimming and J lost 3 bases, with 14 bases between them. The germline gives CDR1 GTSNPN, CDR2 SVGIG (reference sequence). CDR3 sequence reads: CAGQQDRYEQYF. The CDR3, as DNA: TGTGCCGGTCAACAGGACCGCTACGAGCAGTACTTC.

This clone was seen ten or more times. The chain combines TRBV11-2 with TRBJ2-7; tentative D call: TRBD1 (5 bases). Per the germline V gene, CDR1 is SGHAT and CDR2 is FQNNGV. V shed 4 bases and J shed 4 bases, with 14 bases lying between them. This CDR3 comprises 14 residues. This CDR3 is CASSSGLGLYEQYF. In DNA form, the CDR3 reads TGTGCCAGCAGCTCAGGATTGGGGCTATACGAGCAGTACTTC.

This clone was seen only a few times. V usage is TRBV7-2 and J usage is TRBJ2-7; 11 nucleotides line up with TRBD2. Germline assignment: CDR1 SGHTA and CDR2 FQGNSA. The V segment lost 2 bases and the J segment 3 bases; nucleotides outside the gene matches: 3. There are 15 residues in the CDR3. The CDR3 is CASSLKGLADYEQYF. The CDR3, as DNA: TGTGCCAGCAGCTTAAAGGGACTAGCGGACTACGAGCAGTACTTC. The whole variable domain, remainder taken from reference TRBV7-2 and TRBJ2-7, is GAGVSQSPSNKVTEKGKDVELRCDPISGHTALYWYRQSLGQGLEFLIYFQGNSAPDKSGLPSDRFSAERTGGSVSTLTIQRTQQEDSAVYLCASSLKGLADYEQYFGPGTRLTVT.

V gene TRBV30 combines with J gene TRBJ2-7, with 11 bases fitting TRBD2. CDR1 is GTSNPN, CDR2 SVGIG, per germline (reference sequence). The CDR3 covers 13 residues. V gave up 4 bases and J gave up 3 bases; unmatched junction bases: 2. The DNA of the CDR3 is TGTGCCTGGAAGGGACTAGCGGACTACGAGCAGTACTTC. Encoded protein: CAWKGLADYEQYF.